The rows below give T cell receptor beta chains drawn from one sample of a study of blood T cell repertoires in COVID-19. Some clones are missing from TCRdb's copy, which holds only in-frame ones; the method was immunoSEQ multiplex PCR. The data show around 190,000 clones, approximately 90% seen once. Sequencing used PBMCs or T cells enriched from blood (not recorded which). The source of these receptors is a young man with acute COVID-19. Each CDR3 is given without its conserved first and last residue. Each record gives: J gene, V gene, CDR3 protein.

>TRBJ2-1|TRBV29-1
SQRRDEQF
>TRBJ2-7|TRBV3-1/TRBV3-2
ASSHGTSGSFYEQY
>TRBJ2-1|TRBV9
ASSSGGGYNEQF
>TRBJ1-1|TRBV11-2
ASRKPGSKNTEAF
>TRBJ2-5|TRBV7-9
ASSPGVAGGETQY
>TRBJ2-7|TRBV7-2
ASSPTGLAYEQY
>TRBJ1-1|TRBV28
ASSYSGTGDTEAF
>TRBJ1-1|TRBV3-1/TRBV3-2
ASSQDPTGSEAF
>TRBJ2-5|TRBV15
ATSRDRGETQY
>TRBJ2-7|TRBV18
AGATGGNEQY
>TRBJ1-2|TRBV28
ASSFGNGIQGGGYT
>TRBJ1-3|TRBV6-1
ASSEYRVSGNTIY
>TRBJ1-6|TRBV6-1
ASSEGPYSSSYNSPLH
>TRBJ1-5|TRBV2
ASRSDGNNQPQH
>TRBJ1-3|TRBV4-2
ASSLSRAPGNTIY
>TRBJ1-1|TRBV5-5
ASSLYAGSGTEAF